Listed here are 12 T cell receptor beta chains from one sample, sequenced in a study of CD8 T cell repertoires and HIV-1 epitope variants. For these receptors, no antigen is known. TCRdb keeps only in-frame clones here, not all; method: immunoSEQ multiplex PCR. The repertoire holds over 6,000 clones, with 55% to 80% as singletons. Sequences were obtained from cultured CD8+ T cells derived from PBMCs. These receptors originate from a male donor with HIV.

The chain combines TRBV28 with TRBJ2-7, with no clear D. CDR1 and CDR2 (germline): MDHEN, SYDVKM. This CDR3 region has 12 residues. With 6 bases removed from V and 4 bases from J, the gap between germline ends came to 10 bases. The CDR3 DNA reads TGTGCCAGCAGCGGTACAGAGTACGAGCAGTACTTC. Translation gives CASSGTEYEQYF.

CDR3 loop: CASRAGLAADTQYF. The CDR3 region has the DNA TGTGCCAGCAGGGCAGGACTAGCCGCAGATACGCAGTATTTT. The chain is built from TRBV2 and TRBJ2-3; 8 positions agree with TRBD2. The junction had 6 bases not matched to a gene; V was cut back by 6 bases and J by 4 bases. Germline V CDR1 and CDR2: SNHLY, FYNNEI. The CDR3 totals 14 residues. Together with reference TRBV2 and TRBJ2-3, the CDR3 gives the full variable domain: EPEVTQTPSHQVTQMGQEVILRCVPISNHLYFYWYRQILGQKVEFLVSFYNNEISEKSEIFDDQFSVERPDGSNFTLKIRSTKLEDSAMYFCASRAGLAADTQYFGPGTRLTVL.

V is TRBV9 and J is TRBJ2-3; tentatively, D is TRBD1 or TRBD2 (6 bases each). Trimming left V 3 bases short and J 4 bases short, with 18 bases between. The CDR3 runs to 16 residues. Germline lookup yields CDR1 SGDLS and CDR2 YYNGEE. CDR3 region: CASSDTALGGPDTQYF. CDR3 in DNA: TGTGCCAGCAGCGATACCGCTCTAGGGGGGCCAGATACGCAGTATTTT.

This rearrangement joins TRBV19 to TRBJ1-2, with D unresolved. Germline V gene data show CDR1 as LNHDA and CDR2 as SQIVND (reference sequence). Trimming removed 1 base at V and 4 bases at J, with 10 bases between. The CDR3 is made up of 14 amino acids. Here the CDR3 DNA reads TGTGCCAGTAGTATAGCACCGTTAGGCTATGGCTACACCTTC. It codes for CASSIAPLGYGYTF.

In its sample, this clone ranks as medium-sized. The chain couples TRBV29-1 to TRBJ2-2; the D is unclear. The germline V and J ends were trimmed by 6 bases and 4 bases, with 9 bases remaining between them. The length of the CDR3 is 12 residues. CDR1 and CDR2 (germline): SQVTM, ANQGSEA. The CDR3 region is CSVLKGTGELFF. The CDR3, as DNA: TGCAGCGTCTTGAAGGGCACCGGGGAGCTGTTTTTT.

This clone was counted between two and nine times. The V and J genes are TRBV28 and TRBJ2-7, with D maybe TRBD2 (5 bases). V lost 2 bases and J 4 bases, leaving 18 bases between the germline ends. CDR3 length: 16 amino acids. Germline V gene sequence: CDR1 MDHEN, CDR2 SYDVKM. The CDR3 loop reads CASSLELSGKWYEQYF. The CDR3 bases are TGTGCCAGCAGTTTAGAATTATCGGGGAAGTGGTACGAGCAGTACTTC.

The CDR3 DNA is TGTGCCTGGAGTGGACGGGACGCTTGGACCTATGGCTACACCTTC. This codes for CAWSGRDAWTYGYTF. The chain joins TRBV30 to TRBJ1-2; D possibly corresponds to TRBD1 (5 bases). CDR3 length: 15 residues. Germline V gene lookup returns CDR1 GTSNPN and CDR2 SVGIG (reference sequence). Trimming pared 1 base from V and 4 bases from J, leaving 16 bases between. The variable domain in full, completed from reference TRBV30 and TRBJ1-2, reads SQTIHQWPATLVQPVGSPLSLECTVEGTSNPNLYWYRQAAGRGLQLLFYSVGIGQISSEVPQNLSASRPQDRQFILSSKKLLLSDSGFYLCAWSGRDAWTYGYTFGSGTRLTVV.

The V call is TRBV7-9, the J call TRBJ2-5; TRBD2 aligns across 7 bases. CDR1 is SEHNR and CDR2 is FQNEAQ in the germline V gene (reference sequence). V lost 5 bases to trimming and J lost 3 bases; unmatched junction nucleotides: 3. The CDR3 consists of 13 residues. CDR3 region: CASSRGGEETQYF. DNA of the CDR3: TGTGCCAGCAGCCGTGGGGGGGAAGAGACCCAGTACTTC.

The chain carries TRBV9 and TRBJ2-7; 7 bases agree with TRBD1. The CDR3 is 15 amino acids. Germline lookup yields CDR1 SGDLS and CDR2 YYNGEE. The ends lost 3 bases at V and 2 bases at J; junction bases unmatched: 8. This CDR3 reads CASSAETGFPYEQYF. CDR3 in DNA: TGTGCCAGCAGCGCCGAGACAGGGTTCCCCTACGAGCAGTACTTC.

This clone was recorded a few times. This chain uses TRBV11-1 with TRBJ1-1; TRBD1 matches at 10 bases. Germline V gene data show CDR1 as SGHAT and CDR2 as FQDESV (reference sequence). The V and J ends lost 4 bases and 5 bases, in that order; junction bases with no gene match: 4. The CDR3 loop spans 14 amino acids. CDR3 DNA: TGTGCCAGCAGCTCGACAGGGGGCGCGACTGAAGCTTTCTTT. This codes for CASSSTGGATEAFF.

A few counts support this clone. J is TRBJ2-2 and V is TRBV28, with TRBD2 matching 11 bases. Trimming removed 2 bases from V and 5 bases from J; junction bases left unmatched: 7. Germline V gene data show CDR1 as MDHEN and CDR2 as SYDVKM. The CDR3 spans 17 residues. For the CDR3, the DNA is TGTGCCAGCAGTTTAACGCTAGCGGGAGGAGGGACCGGGGAGCTGTTTTTT. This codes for CASSLTLAGGGTGELFF.

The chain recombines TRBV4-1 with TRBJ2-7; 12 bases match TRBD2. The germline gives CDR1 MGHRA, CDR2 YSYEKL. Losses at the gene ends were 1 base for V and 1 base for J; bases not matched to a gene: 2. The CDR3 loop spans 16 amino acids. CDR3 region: CASSQGLAGVSYEQYF. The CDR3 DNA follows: TGCGCCAGCAGCCAAGGACTAGCGGGGGTTTCCTACGAGCAGTACTTC.